The present T cell receptor (beta chain) was sequenced within a study of OX40 agonist ivuxolimab in advanced cancers. Study at large: The study enrolled dose-escalation patients with hepatocellular carcinoma, melanoma, renal cell or head and neck cancer.

Germline V lookup: CDR1 MGHDK, CDR2 SYGVNS. Trimming removed 3 bases from V and 4 bases from J, with 15 bases in between. The length of the CDR3 is 15 residues. The repertoire was sequenced with immunoSEQ multiplex PCR; TCRdb's copy has only in-frame clones and lacks some. The profile covers under 20,000 clones, with 80% to 90% appearing a single time and 21% taken by the ten largest. This clone was counted a few times. Antigen specificity is unknown. Study-wide findings and caveats: At 0.1 to 3.0 mg/kg and by week 6, clonal expansion occurred in CD4+ and CD8+ blood T cells. Which antigen the expanded peripheral T cells recognized is unknown. Among T cells, CD8+ cells averaged more expanded clones than CD4+ cells.

The sequencing used CD4+ or CD8+ T cells sorted from blood, collected in a trial of the OX40 agonist ivuxolimab. The chain uses TRBV25-1 and TRBJ1-2; D perhaps matches TRBD1 (5 bases). This TCR came from an adult with an advanced solid tumor such as melanoma, head and neck, liver or kidney cancer. Written as DNA, the CDR3 is TGTGCCAGCAGTGACCGGGACTCCAACCTCTATGGCTACACCTTC. Its translation is CASSDRDSNLYGYTF.